Described below is a single TCR beta chain sequence and its context. The entry originates in a study of blood T cell repertoires in COVID-19. About the study: Samples came from the United States, Italy and Spain, spanning acute and convalescent COVID-19. T cells, B-cell-depleted T cells, or PBMCs supplied cDNA or gDNA.

Authors' data handling: Nucleated cell number was recorded as an estimate derived from reference gene primer amplification. The method was immunoSEQ multiplex PCR; TCRdb's version includes in-frame clones alone and lacks a portion of them. V, J and clone size are those of that table, while D and trimming were read from the DNA. The sample contains around 59,000 clones, 65% to 85% of which appear only once. The ends were cut back, 5 bases at V and 8 bases at J, with 15 bases in the middle. Germline V gene data show CDR1 as MNHEY and CDR2 as SMNVEV (reference sequence). The CDR3 length is 13 residues. The sequenced sample consisted of peripheral blood. This receptor was taken from a man aged 60 to 75 with acute or convalescent COVID-19. V is TRBV27 and J is TRBJ1-2; possibly TRBD1 for D (6 bases). The CDR3 DNA follows: TGTGCCAGCAGTACTACAGGGAAGGAGGGCTACACCTTC. Translated: CASSTTGKEGYTF.